The source of this T cell receptor (beta chain) is a study of radiotherapy plus CTLA-4 blockade in lung cancer. Study at large: There were objective responses in 15% to 20% of patients, and approximately 30% had disease control.

Details on this clone: Its antigen remains unidentified.

Assay: immunoSEQ multiplex PCR; the TCRdb copy retains only in-frame clones and omits some. The table lists 78,000 or so clones, around nine tenths of them singletons. The study treated chemo-refractory metastatic non-small-cell lung cancer patients with focal radiation plus ipilimumab CTLA-4 blockade. Whole-study results and caveats: Once radiotherapy plus ipilimumab had been given, TCR clones derived from tumor expanded in blood. Interferon-beta, together with early blood T cell clone dynamics, reportedly best predicted response.

The CDR3 contains 13 residues. V was clipped by 10 bases and J by 0 bases, with 10 bases between them. CDR1 is KGHSH, CDR2 LQKENI, per germline. This sequence joins TRBV18 and TRBJ2-1; D is perhaps TRBD2 (6 bases). This TCR came from a human donor with non-small cell lung cancer who had stable disease on radiotherapy plus ipilimumab. The source was peripheral blood, collected from a patient treated with radiotherapy plus ipilimumab. The CDR3 nucleotides read TGTGCCACGGGGGACTCCTCCTACAATGAGCAGTTCTTC. It encodes CATGDSSYNEQFF. The variable domain in full, completed from reference TRBV18 and TRBJ2-1, reads NAGVMQNPRHLVRRRGQEARLRCSPMKGHSHVYWYRQLPEEGLKFMVYLQKENIIDESGMPKERFSAEFPKEGPSILRIQQVVRGDSAAYFCATGDSSYNEQFFGPGTRLTVL.